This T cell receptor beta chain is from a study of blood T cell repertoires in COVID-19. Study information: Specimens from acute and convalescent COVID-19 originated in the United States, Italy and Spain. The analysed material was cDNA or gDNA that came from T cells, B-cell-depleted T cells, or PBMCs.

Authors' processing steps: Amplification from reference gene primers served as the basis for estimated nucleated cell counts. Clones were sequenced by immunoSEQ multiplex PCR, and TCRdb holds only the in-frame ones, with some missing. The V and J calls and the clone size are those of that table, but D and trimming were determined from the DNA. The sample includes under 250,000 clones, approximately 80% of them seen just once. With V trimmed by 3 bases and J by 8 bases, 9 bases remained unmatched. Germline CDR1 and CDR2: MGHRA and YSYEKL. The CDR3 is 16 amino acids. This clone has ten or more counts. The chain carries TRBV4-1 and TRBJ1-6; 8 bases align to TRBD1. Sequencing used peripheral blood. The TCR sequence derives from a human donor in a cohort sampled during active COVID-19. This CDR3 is CASSHTTDRVYSPLHF. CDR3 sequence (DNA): TGCGCCAGCAGCCACACAACGGACAGGGTGTATTCACCCCTCCACTTT.